This T cell receptor beta chain was sequenced in a study of early T cells in non-severe SARS-CoV-2 infection. V was clipped by 1 base and J by 3 bases, with 3 bases between them. CDR1 and CDR2 (germline): MNHEY, SMNVEV (reference sequence). The CDR3 is 13 amino acids. From the 5' RACE reads, TCRdb called clonotypes with MiXCR, one entry per CDR3 protein. The sample contains about 34,000 distinct CDR3 sequences, around 6.8% of which appear only once. This TCR came from an adult who was a healthcare worker with PCR-confirmed SARS-CoV-2 infection or an uninfected control (not recorded which). The specimen comprised whole blood, sampled at baseline. The chain joins TRBV27 to TRBJ2-2, with D hard to call. The CDR3 sequence: CASSLWDTGELFF. CDR3 coding DNA: TGTGCCAGCAGTTTATGGGACACCGGGGAGCTGTTTTTT.